What follows describes a single T cell receptor (beta chain). The target of this receptor is not known. No qualities accompany the bases; no much larger clone lies one base away. Using the deep immunoSEQ assay, multiplex PCR amplified TCR CDR3 regions from genomic DNA. Extracted genomic DNA from each cell subset was distributed evenly across all wells of several immunoSEQ 96-well plates, and each plate was treated as a replicate. For sorted subsets, about 200 ng genomic DNA, equal to tens of thousands of T cell genomes, was loaded into each replicate PCR. Purified libraries were measured with a Qubit 3.0 fluorometer, size-checked on a Bioanalyzer 2100, and measured again with the KAPA Library Quantification kit. Every immunoSEQ 96-well plate was sequenced on a separate single-read 150-cycle Illumina NextSeq 550 flow cell. The authors' analysis ran thus. Because the immunoSEQ output included only junctional sequences and no quality scores, the filtering could not be the same as the filtering used for full-length reads. Sequences were annotated with PyIR, a Python wrapper for IgBLAST v1.9, and V/J genes and CDR3 were assigned using IMGT germline references. Reads were removed for weak V/J assignments (E-value above 1e-6), missing CDR3, stop codons, out-of-frame junctions, or ambiguous translated residues. V3J clonotypes were defined by identical inferred V gene, J gene, and CDR3 amino acid sequence. To compute the percentage overlap between repertoires, the number of shared unique clonotypes was divided by the size of the smaller repertoire. RTK rarefaction, the Chao1 estimator, and Recon v2.1 estimates of unobserved clonotypes were used to assess repertoire richness. Generation probabilities for all TCRbeta clonotypes obtained by the gDNA method from four donors were computed using OLGA. TCRdb took this table from immuneACCESS and kept in-frame rearrangements with V and J called. Such tables lack part of the clones; where checked against another copy, unresolved V genes explain under half of the gap, and the rest is unexplained. The V and J calls and the clone size are those of that table, but D and trimming were determined from the DNA. The sample table contains just over 2,000,000 clones; only one count was recorded for about 95% of them. The ten largest clones take up around 1.1% of the sample.

This sample is drawn from a study of shared clonotypes between healthy human individuals (dated by TCRdb to about 2020). For the wider study: The cohort included a few men and a couple of women between 18 and 49 years of age. Per donor, leukapheresis produced somewhere between about 0.9 and 9.5 billion PBMCs. For each donor, CD4 naive and CD4 memory were each run on three plates, CD8 naive on two plates, and CD8 memory on one plate. Blood TCR repertoires of five healthy adults were deeply sequenced to estimate repertoire size and the extent of clonotype sharing between individuals. To increase sequencing depth and limit assay-specific biases, TCR repertoire library preparation and sequencing were carried out by different laboratories using diverse techniques. The paper as a whole reports these results and caveats: Naive subsets generally had larger estimated clonotype richness than memory subsets did. Incomplete sequencing was indicated by rarefaction of sorted-subset datasets, despite the large sequencing depth. Sampling was limited to blood, and TCR repertoires in tissue likely differ from TCR repertoires in blood. Sharing across a handful of donors was observed for about 5% of naive CD4, over 3% of naive CD8, roughly 2.3% of memory CD4, and around 0.4% of memory CD8 clonotypes. Because the study included only a small number of donors, the genetic and exposure-history diversity represented was limited. Clonotypes shared by all four sorted-subset donors showed higher generation probabilities than non-shared clonotypes. Based on pairwise subsampling, the degree of clonotype sharing among donors was expected to be affected by sequencing depth.

CD8 naive samples were CD45RO-negative cells positively selected for CCR7, giving a CD45RA+CCR7+ population that excluded TemRA cells. Healthy HIV-negative adults with no recently reported acute infections or vaccinations were included as donors. All donors were Caucasian adults living in Nashville, Tennessee, USA. Blood was obtained by leukapheresis, after which PBMCs were separated by Ficoll-Histopaque density gradient centrifugation and cryopreserved in liquid nitrogen vapor phase. Analytical flow cytometry was used to check the purity and quantity of each magnetically sorted T cell population. Genomic DNA was isolated from each sorted fraction and quantified by UV absorbance on a Nanodrop 2000c. CDR1 MNHEY and CDR2 SVGAGI were looked up in the germline V gene. Germline trimming amounts to 5 bases on V and 4 bases on J, with 6 as the count of junction bases outside the gene matches. The cysteine opens and the phenylalanine closes a CDR3 of 14 amino acids. The kept DNA is CDR3 alone, 42 bases in frame from the first base.

The clonotype originates from a man aged 18 to 29 in good health. The chain uses TRBV6-5 and TRBJ2-7; TRBD1 matches 9 bases in the middle. Sequences were obtained from naive CD8+ T cells sorted from blood. In light of the paper, this sample's cell subset or site label describes: CD45RA+CCR7+. At the DNA level, the sequence is TGTGCCAGCAGTCTCCGGGACAGGGAATACGAGCAGTACTTC. Its amino acids are CASSLRDREYEQYF.